The 26 T cell receptor beta chains below come from one sample, sequenced in a study of T cell responses to AZD1222 COVID-19 vaccine. Profiling relied on immunoSEQ multiplex PCR, and the TCRdb table lists in-frame clones only, not all of them. The sample consists of 150,000 to 200,000 clones, roughly nine tenths of them appearing once. The sequencing here drew on peripheral blood, taken 28 days after the second AZD1222 dose. All receptors derive from an adult who received the AZD1222 COVID-19 vaccine.

The chain links TRBV7-2 to TRBJ1-1; no clear D. This CDR3 is 16 amino acids long. The germline V gene encodes CDR1 SGHTA and CDR2 FQGNSA. V lost 7 bases and J lost 0, with 18 bases in between. The CDR3 sequence: CASNPQASVMNTEAFF. The CDR3 DNA reads TGTGCCAGCAACCCGCAGGCCTCTGTGATGAACACTGAAGCTTTCTTT.

The rearrangement links TRBV19 to TRBJ2-7, with no clear D. V was pared by 3 bases and J by 6 bases, with 12 bases between. Looked up from germline, CDR1 is LNHDA and CDR2 is SQIVND (reference sequence). The CDR3 has 13 amino acids. The CDR3 sequence is CASSISGGIEQYF. CDR3 sequence (DNA): TGTGCCAGTAGTATCTCTGGTGGAATCGAGCAGTACTTC.

The chain joins TRBV4-2 to TRBJ2-1; 8 bases fit TRBD2. Germline CDR1 LGHNA, CDR2 YNFKEQ. CDR3 size: 16 residues. J was trimmed by 7 bases and V by 0 bases; bases with no gene match: 8. CDR3 nucleotide sequence: TGTGCCAGCAGCCAAGAACACGGACTAGCCAGGAATGAGCAGTTCTTC. Translating it yields CASSQEHGLARNEQFF.

The chain carries TRBV6-6 and TRBJ1-5; a weak D match, TRBD1 (5 bases). The V and J ends lost 5 bases and 6 bases respectively, with 14 bases between them. Germline CDR1 is MNHNY and CDR2 is SVGAGI (reference sequence). CDR3 size: 14 residues. CDR3 amino acids: CASSPLGGTQPQHF. CDR3 sequence (DNA): TGTGCCAGCAGTCCACTCGGGGGGACTCAGCCCCAGCATTTT.

This clone was observed a handful of times. The chain uses TRBV7-9 and TRBJ1-3, with TRBD1 matching over 9 bases. Germline CDR1 SEHNR, CDR2 FQNEAQ (reference sequence). The CDR3 consists of 17 residues. V was pared by 4 bases and J by 1 base, with 8 bases of the junction left unmatched. CDR3: CASSWTGDGGSGNTIYF. The CDR3 DNA sequence: TGTGCCAGCAGCTGGACAGGGGATGGGGGTTCTGGAAACACCATATATTTT. Complete variable domain (other parts from reference TRBV7-9 and TRBJ1-3): DTGVSQNPRHKITKRGQNVTFRCDPISEHNRLYWYRQTLGQGPEFLTYFQNEAQLEKSRLLSDRFSAERPKGSFSTLEIQRTEQGDSAMYLCASSWTGDGGSGNTIYFGEGSWLTVV.

The chain joins TRBV10-3 to TRBJ1-6; D is unclear. The CDR3 extends over 14 amino acids. Germline values: CDR1 ENHRY, CDR2 SYGVKD. Trimming pared 3 bases from V and 8 bases from J, leaving 11 bases between. CDR3 in amino acids: CAISDTDAYSPLHF. As DNA, the CDR3 is TGTGCCATCAGTGACACAGACGCCTATTCACCCCTCCACTTT.

V usage is TRBV5-4 and J usage is TRBJ2-1, with 11 bases identical to TRBD2. J was trimmed by 0 bases and V by 1 base; bases with no gene match: 9. The CDR3 has 19 amino acids. Germline lookup yields CDR1 SGHNT and CDR2 YYREEE (reference sequence). CDR3 region: CASSLFGTSGRSSYNEQFF. CDR3 nucleotide sequence: TGTGCCAGCAGCTTGTTTGGGACTAGCGGACGGAGCTCCTACAATGAGCAGTTCTTC.

This chain joins TRBV6-2 or TRBV6-3 and TRBJ2-5, with D perhaps matching TRBD1 (5 bases). Germline V gene lookup returns CDR1 MNHEY and CDR2 SVGEGT. The CDR3 spans 14 residues. V lost 2 bases, J lost 5 bases, and 12 bases lay in between. CDR3 residues: CASSYLGRVETQYF. CDR3 nucleotide sequence: TGTGCCAGCAGTTACCTGGGCAGGGTTGAGACCCAGTACTTC.

This chain links TRBV27 with TRBJ2-7, with 11 bases fitting TRBD1. Per germline, CDR1 MNHEY and CDR2 SMNVEV (reference sequence). This CDR3 is built from 16 residues. J lost 2 bases, V lost 5 bases, and 8 bases had no gene match. In nucleotides, the CDR3 is TGTGCCAGCAGTCCGACTGGGACAGGGGGGACCTACGAGCAGTACTTC. It encodes CASSPTGTGGTYEQYF.

V usage is TRBV19 and J usage is TRBJ2-7, with 7 positions matching TRBD1. The ends lost 0 bases at V and 1 base at J; junction bases unmatched: 3. Germline V gives CDR1 LNHDA, CDR2 SQIVND (reference sequence). This CDR3 is 15 amino acids long. CDR3 nucleotides: TGTGCCAGTAGTATAGACCACAGGGGTTCCTACGAGCAGTACTTC. Translated, it gives CASSIDHRGSYEQYF.

The sample holds a few counts of this clone. The chain carries TRBV7-2 and TRBJ1-6; D is ambiguous. The CDR3 contains 14 residues. CDR1 and CDR2 from the germline V gene are SGHTA and FQGNSA. The germline V and J ends were trimmed by 3 bases and 0 bases, with 3 bases remaining between them. The CDR3 spells CASSLGSYNSPLHF. CDR3 DNA sequence: TGTGCCAGCAGCTTGGGCTCCTATAATTCACCCCTCCACTTT.

V and J are TRBV11-2 and TRBJ1-5, with D unresolved. Germline V lookup: CDR1 SGHAT, CDR2 FQNNGV. The CDR3 totals 13 residues. The V end lost 5 bases, the J end lost 2 bases, and 7 bases lay between the germline ends. Here the CDR3 reads CASSHEGNQPQHF. As DNA, the CDR3 is TGTGCCAGCAGCCACGAGGGCAATCAGCCCCAGCATTTT.

The rearrangement joins TRBV28 to TRBJ1-2, with TRBD1 as a possible D gene (6 bases). The CDR3 runs to 14 residues. Trimming removed 7 bases at V and 4 bases at J, with 16 bases between. Looked up from germline, CDR1 is MDHEN and CDR2 is SYDVKM. CDR3 sequence: CASNPVGGPYGYTF. The DNA for the CDR3 is TGTGCCAGCAATCCCGTTGGGGGCCCCTATGGCTACACCTTC.

The rearrangement links TRBV28 to TRBJ2-2; 8 bases fit TRBD2. The CDR3 runs to 15 residues. The J segment lost 4 bases and the V segment lost 2 bases, leaving 3 bases of the junction unmatched. The germline V gene has CDR1 MDHEN and CDR2 SYDVKM. CDR3: CASSLSLAGTGELFF. The CDR3 nucleotides read TGTGCCAGCAGTTTAAGCCTAGCGGGCACCGGGGAGCTGTTTTTT. The entire variable domain, with the rest obtained from reference TRBV28 and TRBJ2-2, is as follows: DVKVTQSSRYLVKRTGEKVFLECVQDMDHENMFWYRQDPGLGLRLIYFSYDVKMKEKGDIPEGYSVSREKKERFSLILESASTNQTSMYLCASSLSLAGTGELFFGEGSRLTVL.

A few counts support this clone. This chain links TRBV29-1 with TRBJ2-3; TRBD2 matches at 12 bases. CDR3 length: 14 residues. Per germline, CDR1 SQVTM and CDR2 ANQGSEA. Trimming removed 5 bases from V and 2 bases from J; junction bases left unmatched: 2. The CDR3 DNA is TGCAGCGTTACTAGCGGGGGGTCCACAGATACGCAGTATTTT. Protein sequence: CSVTSGGSTDTQYF.

The chain links TRBV19 to TRBJ2-3, with 9 bases fitting TRBD2. Germline-derived CDR1 and CDR2 are LNHDA and SQIVND (reference sequence). Trimming cost V 1 base and J 6 bases; bases outside gene matches: 8. The CDR3 sequence is 16 residues long. CDR3 protein: CASSIASGATVDTQYF. The CDR3 bases are TGTGCCAGTAGTATAGCTAGCGGGGCCACTGTCGATACGCAGTATTTT.

The chain has TRBV15 and TRBJ2-1; tentative D call: TRBD2 (6 bases). V was shortened by 3 bases and J by 0 bases, with 18 bases between the two germline ends. The CDR3 is 18 amino acids. Germline CDR1 reads LNHNV; CDR2 reads YYDKDF (reference sequence). CDR3 DNA sequence: TGTGCCACCAGCAGCCCCCGAGGGAGGTCGAGCTCCTACAATGAGCAGTTCTTC. This translates into CATSSPRGRSSSYNEQFF.

The chain carries TRBV6-5 and TRBJ1-2, with D unclear. V was pared by 6 bases and J by 0 bases, with 14 bases between. The CDR3 sequence is 15 residues long. Germline loops: CDR1 MNHEY, CDR2 SVGAGI. This CDR3 reads CASSAPGSANYGYTF. The CDR3 bases are TGTGCCAGCAGCGCCCCCGGCAGTGCTAACTATGGCTACACCTTC.

The chain couples TRBV28 to TRBJ2-7, with D hard to call. The V gene's germline CDR1 is MDHEN and CDR2 SYDVKM. Between the trimmed V and J ends, which lost 10 bases and 4 bases, there was a span of 8 bases. CDR3 size: 10 residues. CDR3 sequence (DNA): TGTGCCACCGCGACGTACGAGCAGTACTTC. Amino acids: CATATYEQYF.

This chain joins TRBV5-1 and TRBJ2-5; D might be TRBD1 (6 bases). Trimming removed 4 bases from V and 4 bases from J, with 11 bases in between. The germline V gene encodes CDR1 SGHRS and CDR2 YFSETQ. The CDR3 sequence is 13 residues long. CDR3 in amino acids: CASSAGARETQYF. The CDR3 nucleotides read TGCGCCAGCAGCGCAGGGGCGCGAGAGACCCAGTACTTC.

The chain joins TRBV2 to TRBJ2-5, with 10 bases identical to TRBD2. Germline CDR1 and CDR2: SNHLY and FYNNEI. CDR3 length: 13 residues. Trimming took 8 bases from V and 4 from J; bases not matched to a gene: 4. The CDR3 nucleotides are TGTGCCAGCTCTCTAGCGGGAGTAGAGACCCAGTACTTC. It codes for CASSLAGVETQYF. Together with reference TRBV2 and TRBJ2-5, the CDR3 gives the full variable domain: EPEVTQTPSHQVTQMGQEVILRCVPISNHLYFYWYRQILGQKVEFLVSFYNNEISEKSEIFDDQFSVERPDGSNFTLKIRSTKLEDSAMYFCASSLAGVETQYFGPGTRLLVL.

This chain joins TRBV10-2 and TRBJ1-2, with D possibly matching TRBD1 (6 bases). Trimming pared 6 bases from V and 4 bases from J, leaving 24 bases between. The V gene's germline CDR1 is WSHSY and CDR2 SAAADI. The CDR3 is 17 residues long. The CDR3 here is CASSAVGGGARAYGYTF. In DNA form, the CDR3 reads TGCGCCAGCAGCGCGGTCGGGGGGGGCGCGCGGGCCTATGGCTACACCTTC.

The chain uses TRBV28 and TRBJ1-1, with D possibly TRBD1 on 5 matching bases. Deletions cut 4 bases from V and 1 base from J, with 13 bases between. The V gene's germline CDR1 is MDHEN and CDR2 SYDVKM. This CDR3 contains 15 residues. This CDR3 reads CASSSPGPGNTEAFF. CDR3 coding DNA: TGTGCCAGCAGTTCCCCGGGACCTGGGAACACTGAAGCTTTCTTT.

This chain connects TRBV5-4 to TRBJ1-1; D is unresolved. The V gene lost 2 bases and the J gene lost 2 bases, with 13 bases spanning the gap. Germline CDR1 and CDR2: SGHNT and YYREEE (reference sequence). The length of the CDR3 is 15 residues. CDR3 sequence (DNA): TGTGCCAGCAGCTTATCACAAGGGTTAAACACTGAAGCTTTCTTT. This translates into CASSLSQGLNTEAFF.

This clone occurred a few times. The chain links TRBV18 to TRBJ2-7; 9 bases are a match to TRBD2. CDR1 is KGHSH and CDR2 is LQKENI in the germline V gene. After removal of 3 bases from V and 7 bases from J, the junction contained 10 bases not matched to a gene. The CDR3 runs 15 residues. The CDR3: CASSPGTSPGREQYF. CDR3 nucleotides: TGTGCCAGCTCACCCGGGACTAGCCCGGGGAGGGAGCAGTACTTC.

This chain connects TRBV5-1 to TRBJ2-2, with TRBD1 as a possible D gene (7 bases). The CDR3 extends over 15 amino acids. The germline CDR1 and CDR2 sequences are SGHRS and YFSETQ. V gave up 2 bases and J gave up 3 bases, with 11 bases separating them. CDR3 DNA sequence: TGCGCCAGCAGCTTCGGAGGGGGCGACACCGGGGAGCTGTTTTTT. The encoded protein is CASSFGGGDTGELFF.